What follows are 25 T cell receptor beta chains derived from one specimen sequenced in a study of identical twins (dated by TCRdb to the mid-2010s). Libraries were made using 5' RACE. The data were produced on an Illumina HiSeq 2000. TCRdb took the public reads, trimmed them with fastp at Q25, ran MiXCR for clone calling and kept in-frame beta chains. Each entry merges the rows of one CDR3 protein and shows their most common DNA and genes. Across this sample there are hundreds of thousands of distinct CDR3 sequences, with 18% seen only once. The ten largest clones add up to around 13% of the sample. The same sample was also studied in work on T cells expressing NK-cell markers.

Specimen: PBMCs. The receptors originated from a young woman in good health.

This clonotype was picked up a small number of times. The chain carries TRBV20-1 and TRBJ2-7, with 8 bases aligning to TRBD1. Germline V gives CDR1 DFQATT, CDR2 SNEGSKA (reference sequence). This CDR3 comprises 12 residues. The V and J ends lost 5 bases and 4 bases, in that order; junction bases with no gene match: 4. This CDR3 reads CSARDRLYEQYF. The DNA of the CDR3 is TGCAGTGCTCGGGACAGGTTATACGAGCAGTACTTC.

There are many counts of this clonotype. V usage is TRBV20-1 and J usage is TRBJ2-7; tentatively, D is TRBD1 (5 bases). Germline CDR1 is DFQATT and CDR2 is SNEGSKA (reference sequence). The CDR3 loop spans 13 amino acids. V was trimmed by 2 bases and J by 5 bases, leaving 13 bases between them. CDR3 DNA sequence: TGCAGTGCTAGATTCCCAGGGAAGGACGAGCAGTACTTC. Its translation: CSARFPGKDEQYF.

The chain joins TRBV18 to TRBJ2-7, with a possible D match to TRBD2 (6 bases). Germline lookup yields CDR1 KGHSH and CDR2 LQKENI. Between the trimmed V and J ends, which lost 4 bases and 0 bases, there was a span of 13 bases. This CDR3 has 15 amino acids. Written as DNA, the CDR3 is TGTGCCAGCTCACTGGGGACTCCGAGCTCCTACGAGCAGTACTTC. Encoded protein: CASSLGTPSSYEQYF.

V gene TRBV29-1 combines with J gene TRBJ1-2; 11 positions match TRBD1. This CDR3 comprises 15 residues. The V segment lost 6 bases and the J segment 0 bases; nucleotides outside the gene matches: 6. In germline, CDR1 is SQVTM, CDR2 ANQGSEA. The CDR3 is CSVAGQGATNYGYTF. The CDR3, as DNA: TGCAGCGTAGCCGGACAGGGGGCGACTAACTATGGCTACACCTTC.

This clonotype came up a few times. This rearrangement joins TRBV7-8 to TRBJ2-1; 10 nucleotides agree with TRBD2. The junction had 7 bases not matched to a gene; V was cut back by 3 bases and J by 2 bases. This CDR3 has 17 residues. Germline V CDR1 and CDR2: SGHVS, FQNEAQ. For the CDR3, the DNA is TGTGCCAGCAGCTTCACGACTAGCGGGTTTACCTACAATGAGCAGTTCTTC. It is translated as CASSFTTSGFTYNEQFF.

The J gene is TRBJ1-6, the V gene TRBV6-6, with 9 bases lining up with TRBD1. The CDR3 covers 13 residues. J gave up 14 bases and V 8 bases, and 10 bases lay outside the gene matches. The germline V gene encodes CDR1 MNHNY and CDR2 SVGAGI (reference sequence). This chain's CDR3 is CASAGTGLLSLHF. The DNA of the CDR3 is TGTGCCAGCGCCGGGACAGGGCTATTATCCCTCCACTTT.

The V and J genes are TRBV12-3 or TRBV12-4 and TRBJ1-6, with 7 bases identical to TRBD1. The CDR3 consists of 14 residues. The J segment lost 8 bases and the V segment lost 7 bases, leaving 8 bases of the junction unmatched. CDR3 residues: CASTPGTVDSPLHF. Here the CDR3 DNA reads TGTGCCAGCACCCCCGGGACAGTGGATTCACCCCTCCACTTT.

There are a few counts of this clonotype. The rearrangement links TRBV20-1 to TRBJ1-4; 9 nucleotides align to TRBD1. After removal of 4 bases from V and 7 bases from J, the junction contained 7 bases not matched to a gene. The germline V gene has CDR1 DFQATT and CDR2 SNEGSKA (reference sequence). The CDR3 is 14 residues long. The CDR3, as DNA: TGCAGTGCTACTAGACAGGGGGGCATTGAAAAACTGTTTTTT. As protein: CSATRQGGIEKLFF.

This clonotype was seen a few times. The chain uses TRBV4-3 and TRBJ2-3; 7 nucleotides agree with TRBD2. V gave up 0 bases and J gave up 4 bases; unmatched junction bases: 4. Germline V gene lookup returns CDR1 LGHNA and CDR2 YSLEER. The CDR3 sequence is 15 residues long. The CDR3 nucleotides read TGCGCCAGCAGCCAAGATTTAGCGGGCGCAGATACGCAGTATTTT. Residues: CASSQDLAGADTQYF.

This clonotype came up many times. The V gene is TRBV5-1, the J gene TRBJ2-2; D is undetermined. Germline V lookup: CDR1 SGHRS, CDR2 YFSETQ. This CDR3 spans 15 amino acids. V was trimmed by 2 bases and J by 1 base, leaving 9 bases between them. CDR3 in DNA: TGCGCCAGCAGCTTCGGCGCCCAGAACACCGGGGAGCTGTTTTTT. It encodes CASSFGAQNTGELFF.

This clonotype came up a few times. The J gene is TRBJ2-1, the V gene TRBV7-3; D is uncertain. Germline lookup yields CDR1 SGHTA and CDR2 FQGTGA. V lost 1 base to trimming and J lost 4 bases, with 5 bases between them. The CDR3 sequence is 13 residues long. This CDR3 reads CASSLKGYNEQFF. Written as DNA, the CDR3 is TGTGCCAGCAGCTTAAAGGGTTACAATGAGCAGTTCTTC.

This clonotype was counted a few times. CDR3 amino acids: CSVGGARTEAFF. DNA of the CDR3: TGCAGCGTTGGGGGGGCGCGCACTGAAGCTTTCTTT. V gene TRBV29-1 combines with J gene TRBJ1-1, with a tentative D call TRBD1 (6 bases). Germline V gene sequence: CDR1 SQVTM, CDR2 ANQGSEA. Trimming took 4 bases from V and 4 from J, leaving 10 bases between them. This CDR3 has 12 residues.

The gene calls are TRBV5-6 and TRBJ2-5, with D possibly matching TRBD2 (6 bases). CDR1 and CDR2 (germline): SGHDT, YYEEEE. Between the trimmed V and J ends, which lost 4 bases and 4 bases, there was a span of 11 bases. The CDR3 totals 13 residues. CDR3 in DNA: TGTGCCAGCAGCACCGGGACTTCAGAGACCCAGTACTTC. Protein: CASSTGTSETQYF.

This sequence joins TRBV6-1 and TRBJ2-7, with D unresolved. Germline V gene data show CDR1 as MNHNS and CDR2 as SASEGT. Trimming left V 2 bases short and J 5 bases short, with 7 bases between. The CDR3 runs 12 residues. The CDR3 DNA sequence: TGTGCCAGCAGTGAACTTGGTAACGAGCAGTACTTC. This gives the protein CASSELGNEQYF.

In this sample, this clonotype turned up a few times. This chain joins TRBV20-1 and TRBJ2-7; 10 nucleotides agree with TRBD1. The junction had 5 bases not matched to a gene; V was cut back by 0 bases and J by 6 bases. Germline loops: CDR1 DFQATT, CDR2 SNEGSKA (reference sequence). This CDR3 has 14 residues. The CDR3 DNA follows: TGCAGTGCTAGAGATTCTCGACAGGGGGCCGAGCAGTACTTC. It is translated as CSARDSRQGAEQYF.

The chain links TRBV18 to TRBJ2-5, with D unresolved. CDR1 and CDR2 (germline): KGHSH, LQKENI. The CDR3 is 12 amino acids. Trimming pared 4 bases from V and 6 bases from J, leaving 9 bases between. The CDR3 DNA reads TGTGCCAGCTCACTACTAAGTCAGACCCAGTACTTC. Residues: CASSLLSQTQYF.

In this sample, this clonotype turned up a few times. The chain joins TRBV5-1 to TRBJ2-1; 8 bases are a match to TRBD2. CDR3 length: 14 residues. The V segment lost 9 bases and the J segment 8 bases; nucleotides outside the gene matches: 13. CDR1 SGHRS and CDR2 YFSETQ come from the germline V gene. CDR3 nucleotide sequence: TGCGCCACCGGAGCGGGAGACCAGGGAGATGAGCAGTTCTTC. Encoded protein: CATGAGDQGDEQFF.

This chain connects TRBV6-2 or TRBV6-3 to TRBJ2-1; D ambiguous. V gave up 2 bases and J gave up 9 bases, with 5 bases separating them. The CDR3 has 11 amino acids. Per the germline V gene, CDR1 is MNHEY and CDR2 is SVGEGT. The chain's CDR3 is CASSYGPEQFF. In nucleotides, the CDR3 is TGTGCCAGCAGTTACGGTCCTGAGCAGTTCTTC.

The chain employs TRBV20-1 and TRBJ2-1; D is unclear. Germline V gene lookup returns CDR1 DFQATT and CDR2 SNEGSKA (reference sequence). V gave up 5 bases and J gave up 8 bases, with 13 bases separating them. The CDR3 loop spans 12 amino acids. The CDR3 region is CSARREWYEQFF. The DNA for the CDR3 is TGCAGTGCTCGTAGAGAGTGGTATGAGCAGTTCTTC.

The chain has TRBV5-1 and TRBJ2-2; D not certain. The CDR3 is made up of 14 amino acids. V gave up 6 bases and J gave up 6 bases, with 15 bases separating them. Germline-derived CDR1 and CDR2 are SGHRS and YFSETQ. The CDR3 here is CASMERSYAGELFF. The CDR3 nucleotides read TGCGCCAGCATGGAGAGGTCTTACGCCGGGGAGCTGTTTTTT.

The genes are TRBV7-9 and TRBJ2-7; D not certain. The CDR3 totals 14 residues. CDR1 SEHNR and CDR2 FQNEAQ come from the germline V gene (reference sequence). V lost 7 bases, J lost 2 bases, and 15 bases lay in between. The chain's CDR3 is CASKEYSHTYEQYF. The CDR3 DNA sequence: TGTGCCAGCAAAGAGTACAGCCACACCTACGAGCAGTACTTC. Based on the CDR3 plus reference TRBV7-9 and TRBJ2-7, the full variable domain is DTGVSQNPRHKITKRGQNVTFRCDPISEHNRLYWYRQTLGQGPEFLTYFQNEAQLEKSRLLSDRFSAERPKGSFSTLEIQRTEQGDSAMYLCASKEYSHTYEQYFGPGTRLTVT.

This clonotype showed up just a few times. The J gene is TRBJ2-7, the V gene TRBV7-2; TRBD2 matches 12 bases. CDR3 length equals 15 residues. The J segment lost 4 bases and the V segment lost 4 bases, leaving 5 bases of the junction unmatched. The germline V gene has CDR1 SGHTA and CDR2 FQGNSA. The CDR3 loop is CASSSGLAGYYEQYF. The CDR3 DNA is TGTGCCAGCAGCTCCGGACTAGCGGGATATTACGAGCAGTACTTC.

CDR3 in amino acids: CSALRASGRLGDTQYF. CDR3 DNA sequence: TGCAGTGCCCTCCGGGCTAGCGGGAGGTTGGGAGATACGCAGTATTTT. The chain recombines TRBV20-1 with TRBJ2-3; TRBD2 agrees at 11 bases. The CDR3 spans 16 residues. Germline V gene sequence: CDR1 DFQATT, CDR2 SNEGSKA (reference sequence). The V and J ends lost 6 bases and 5 bases, in that order; junction bases with no gene match: 13.

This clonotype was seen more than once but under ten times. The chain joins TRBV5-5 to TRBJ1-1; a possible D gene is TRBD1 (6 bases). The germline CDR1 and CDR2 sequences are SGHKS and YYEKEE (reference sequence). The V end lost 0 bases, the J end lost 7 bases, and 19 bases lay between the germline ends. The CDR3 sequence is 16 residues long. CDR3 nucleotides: TGTGCCAGCAGCTTGGCCTTTCTGGGGGGCGAGTTTGAAGCTTTCTTT. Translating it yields CASSLAFLGGEFEAFF.

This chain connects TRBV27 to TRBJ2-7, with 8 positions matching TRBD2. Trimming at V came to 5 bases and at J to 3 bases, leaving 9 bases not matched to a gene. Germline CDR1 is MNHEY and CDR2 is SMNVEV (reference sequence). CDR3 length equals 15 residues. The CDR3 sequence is CASSLGERELYEQYF. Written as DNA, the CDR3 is TGTGCCAGCAGTCTCGGGGAGCGGGAGCTCTACGAGCAGTACTTC.